This T cell receptor (beta chain) was sequenced during a study of T-cell reconstitution after alpha-beta-depleted transplantation in children. Whole-study results and caveats: It was newly produced T cells that mostly accounted for T-cell counts and diversity one year after transplant. Several hundred expanded graft clones reportedly were the source of alpha-beta T cells about two months after transplant.

Unique molecular identifiers were used to barcode this TCRbeta library. TCRdb reanalysed the PCR reads using MiXCR and keeps one entry per CDR3 protein. The sample holds roughly 70,000 distinct CDR3 sequences, roughly 4.4% seen once. This CDR3 has 12 residues. From germline, CDR1 is SGHRS and CDR2 YFSETQ. J lost 10 bases, V lost 1 base, and 3 bases had no gene match. This clonotype has at least ten counts. What it binds is unknown. The material sequenced was PBMCs, mostly from graft donor cells, taken 180 days after TCRalphabeta/CD19-depleted stem cell transplant. The clonotype comes from a boy under three years old who had a stem cell transplant for acute myeloid leukemia, so the T cells may come from the graft donor. V gene TRBV5-1 combines with J gene TRBJ1-1; 8 bases are a match to TRBD1. CDR3 residues: CASSLRTGRAFF. The CDR3 bases are TGCGCCAGCAGCTTGAGGACAGGGCGAGCTTTCTTT.